A selection of T cell receptor beta chains follows, all from one sample in a study of blood T cell repertoires in COVID-19. Produced via immunoSEQ multiplex PCR; TCRdb's table is partial and in-frame only. The sample includes hundreds of thousands of clones, over 80% seen only once; the top ten take just under 6.5%. The specimen was peripheral blood. These receptors were collected from a woman in her fifties or sixties with COVID-19, enrolled during active disease. CDR3s include the opening cysteine and the closing phenylalanine or tryptophan. The D gene is left open where the match is weak. A clone size is listed for some rows: how often the clone was seen (once, few, many), or a class if it is expanded.

J,size,D,V,CDR3,DNA
TRBJ2-1,-,TRBD2,TRBV4-3,CASSQELAGVVYNEQFF,TGCGCCAGCAGCCAAGAGCTCGCGGGAGTTGTCTACAATGAGCAGTTCTTC
TRBJ2-1,-,TRBD2,TRBV9,CASSERAGVKFF,TGTGCCAGCAGCGAACGAGCGGGAGTCAAGTTCTTC
TRBJ2-5,-,-,TRBV2,CASRPEETQYF,TGTGCCAGCAGACCAGAAGAGACCCAGTACTTC
TRBJ1-1,-,-,TRBV15,CATSEGGRTEAFF,TGTGCCACCAGCGAGGGGGGGCGCACTGAAGCTTTCTTT
TRBJ1-2,once,-,TRBV12-2,CASRLWGLYRANNYGYTF,TGTGCAAGTCGCCTGTGGGGTTTGTACAGGGCAAACAACTATGGCTACACCTTC
TRBJ1-6,-,-,TRBV3-1/TRBV3-2,CASSQDRASALHF,TGTGCCAGCAGCCAAGACCGCGCTTCGGCCCTCCACTTT
TRBJ2-3,-,-,TRBV24-1,CATSDLGSRADTQYF,TGTGCCACCAGTGATTTGGGGAGTAGAGCAGATACGCAGTATTTT
TRBJ2-1,-,TRBD2,TRBV7-2,CASSLAGTSGSLNEQFF,TGTGCCAGCAGCTTAGCGGGGACTAGCGGGAGTTTGAATGAGCAGTTCTTC
TRBJ1-5,once,TRBD1,TRBV19,CASLDRTGANQPQHF,TGTGCCAGTCTAGACAGGACAGGGGCAAATCAGCCCCAGCATTTT
TRBJ2-7,-,TRBD2,TRBV5-4,CASTSGSLYEQYF,TGTGCCAGCACTAGCGGGAGTCTCTACGAGCAGTACTTC
TRBJ2-2,-,TRBD1,TRBV18,CASSPWRQGNTGELFF,TGTGCCAGCTCACCATGGAGACAGGGAAACACCGGGGAGCTGTTTTTT
TRBJ2-7,-,TRBD2,TRBV10-3,CAISGGTSGLPWEQYF,TGTGCCATCAGTGGGGGGACTAGCGGGTTACCGTGGGAGCAGTACTTC
TRBJ2-2,-,TRBD1,TRBV19,CASRTPGQGIIGELFF,TGTGCCAGTAGGACCCCGGGACAGGGGATAATCGGGGAGCTGTTTTTT
TRBJ2-3,-,TRBD2,TRBV29-1,CSVVVFLRERVGTDTQYF,TGCAGCGTTGTGGTTTTTTTGCGGGAGAGGGTTGGCACAGATACGCAGTATTTT
TRBJ1-1,-,TRBD1,TRBV5-1,CASSLGDSTVEAFF,TGCGCCAGCAGCTTGGGGGACAGCACTGTTGAAGCTTTCTTT
TRBJ1-2,-,-,TRBV6-5,CASSYFVDSGYTF,TGTGCCAGCAGTTACTTTGTCGATAGCGGCTACACCTTC
TRBJ2-5,-,TRBD1,TRBV7-9,CASSPGTGGETQYF,TGTGCCAGCAGCCCGGGGACAGGGGGCGAGACCCAGTACTTC
TRBJ2-1,-,-,TRBV9,CASSVRGYPLGNEQFF,TGTGCCAGCAGCGTAAGGGGCTACCCCTTAGGCAATGAGCAGTTCTTC
TRBJ2-7,-,-,TRBV21-1,CASLHRGEYPKQYF,TGTGCCAGCCTCCACAGGGGGGAATATCCGAAGCAGTACTTC
TRBJ2-1,few,-,TRBV9,CASSAQGGYNEQFF,TGTGCCAGCAGCGCCCAGGGAGGCTACAATGAGCAGTTCTTC
TRBJ2-2,-,-,TRBV5-4,CASSRRDGANTGELFF,TGTGCCAGCAGCCGCAGGGATGGTGCGAACACCGGGGAGCTGTTTTTT
TRBJ2-7,once,-,TRBV10-2,CASGSLAYEQYF,TGCGCCAGCGGGAGTCTAGCCTACGAGCAGTACTTC